This record looks at one T cell receptor (beta chain) sequence and its context. What it binds is unknown. This sample is drawn from a study of cytomegalovirus exposure and HLA in healthy donors. Study-wide context: From about 179 million T cells, an earlier analysis saw roughly 120 million unique TCR beta sequences. Study results and caveats: Earlier analysis found most TCR beta V segments productive about 90% or about 30% of the time. Immune exposure was documented only through CMV serostatus.

Germline V CDR1 and CDR2: WNHNN, SYGVQD (reference sequence). V gave up 5 bases and J gave up 2 bases, with 15 bases separating them. The CDR3 has 15 residues. The PCR made use of 60 Vbeta and 13 Jbeta primers. Clones were read by immunoSEQ multiplex PCR, and TCRdb kept only the in-frame ones, dropping some. The table shows 100,000 to 150,000 clones, with roughly 80% occurring only once. The sequence derives from a man aged 30-40 years in good health and CMV-seropositive. This chain joins TRBV10-1 and TRBJ2-5; tentatively, D is TRBD2 (6 bases). The sample consisted of PBMCs. The CDR3 spells CASSWGIADQETQYF. The CDR3 DNA follows: TGCGCCAGCAGTTGGGGTATAGCGGATCAAGAGACCCAGTACTTC.